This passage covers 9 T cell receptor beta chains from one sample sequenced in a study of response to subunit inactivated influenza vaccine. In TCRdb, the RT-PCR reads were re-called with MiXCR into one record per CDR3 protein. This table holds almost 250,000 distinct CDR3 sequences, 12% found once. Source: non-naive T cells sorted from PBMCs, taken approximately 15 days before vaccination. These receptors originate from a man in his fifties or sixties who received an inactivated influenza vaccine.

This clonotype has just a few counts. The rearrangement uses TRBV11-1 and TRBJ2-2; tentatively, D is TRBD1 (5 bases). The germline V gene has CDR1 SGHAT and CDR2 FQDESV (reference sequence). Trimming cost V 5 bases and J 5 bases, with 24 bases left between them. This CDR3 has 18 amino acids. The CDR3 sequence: CASSPWTRPGSGTGELFF. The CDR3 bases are TGTGCCAGCAGCCCTTGGACACGGCCAGGCTCAGGAACCGGGGAGCTGTTTTTT.

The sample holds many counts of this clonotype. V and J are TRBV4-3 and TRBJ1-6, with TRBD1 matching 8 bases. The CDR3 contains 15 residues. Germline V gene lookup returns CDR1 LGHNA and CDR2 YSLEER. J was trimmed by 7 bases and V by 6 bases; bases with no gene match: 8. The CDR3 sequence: CASRLDRGNNSPLHF. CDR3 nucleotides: TGCGCCAGCAGACTTGACAGGGGAAACAATTCACCCCTCCACTTT.

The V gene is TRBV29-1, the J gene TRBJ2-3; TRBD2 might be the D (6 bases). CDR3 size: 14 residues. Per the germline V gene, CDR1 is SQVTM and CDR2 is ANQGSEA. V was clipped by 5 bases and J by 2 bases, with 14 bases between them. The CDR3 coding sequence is TGCAGCGTTAAGGCGGGATACCTCACAGATACGCAGTATTTT. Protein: CSVKAGYLTDTQYF.

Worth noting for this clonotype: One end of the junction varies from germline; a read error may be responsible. This chain's CDR3 is CATSSPTGTGVYEQYF. The CDR3 bases are TGTGCCACCAGTTCACCTACCGGGACAGGGGTATACGAGCAGTACTTC. The chain recombines TRBV28 with TRBJ2-7; the match to TRBD1 covers 10 bases. The CDR3 extends over 16 amino acids. Germline V CDR1 and CDR2: MDHEN, SYDVKM.

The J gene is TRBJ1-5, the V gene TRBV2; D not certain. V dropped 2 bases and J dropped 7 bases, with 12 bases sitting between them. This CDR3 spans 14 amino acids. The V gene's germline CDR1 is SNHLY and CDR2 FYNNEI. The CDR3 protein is CASSETSNAQPQHF. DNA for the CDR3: TGTGCCAGCAGTGAAACCAGTAATGCGCAGCCCCAGCATTTT.

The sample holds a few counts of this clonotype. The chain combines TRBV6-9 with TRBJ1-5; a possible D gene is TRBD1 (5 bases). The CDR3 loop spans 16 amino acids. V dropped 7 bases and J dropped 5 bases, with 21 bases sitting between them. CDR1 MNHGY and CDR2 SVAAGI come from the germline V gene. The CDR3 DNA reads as TGTGCCAGCATCGATCGTGCCAAGAGGGGCCATCAGCCCCAGCATTTT. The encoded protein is CASIDRAKRGHQPQHF.

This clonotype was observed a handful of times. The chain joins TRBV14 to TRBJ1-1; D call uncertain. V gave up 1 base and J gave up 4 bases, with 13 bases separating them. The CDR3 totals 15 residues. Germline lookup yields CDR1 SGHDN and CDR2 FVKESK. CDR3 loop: CASSQGQEGVTEAFF. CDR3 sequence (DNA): TGTGCCAGCAGCCAAGGGCAGGAAGGTGTCACTGAAGCTTTCTTT.

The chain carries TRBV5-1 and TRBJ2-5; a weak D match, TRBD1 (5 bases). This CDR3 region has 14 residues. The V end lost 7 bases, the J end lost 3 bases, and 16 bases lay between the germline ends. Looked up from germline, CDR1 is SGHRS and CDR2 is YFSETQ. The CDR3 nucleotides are TGCGCCAGCTACCAGGGCAAGGAAAAAGAGACCCAGTACTTC. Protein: CASYQGKEKETQYF.

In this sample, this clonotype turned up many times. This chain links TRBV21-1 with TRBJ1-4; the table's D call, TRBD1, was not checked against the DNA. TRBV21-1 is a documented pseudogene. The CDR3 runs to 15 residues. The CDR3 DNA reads TGTGCCAGCAGCAACGACAGGGGAAGATATGAAAAACTGTTTTTT. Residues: CASSNDRGRYEKLFF.